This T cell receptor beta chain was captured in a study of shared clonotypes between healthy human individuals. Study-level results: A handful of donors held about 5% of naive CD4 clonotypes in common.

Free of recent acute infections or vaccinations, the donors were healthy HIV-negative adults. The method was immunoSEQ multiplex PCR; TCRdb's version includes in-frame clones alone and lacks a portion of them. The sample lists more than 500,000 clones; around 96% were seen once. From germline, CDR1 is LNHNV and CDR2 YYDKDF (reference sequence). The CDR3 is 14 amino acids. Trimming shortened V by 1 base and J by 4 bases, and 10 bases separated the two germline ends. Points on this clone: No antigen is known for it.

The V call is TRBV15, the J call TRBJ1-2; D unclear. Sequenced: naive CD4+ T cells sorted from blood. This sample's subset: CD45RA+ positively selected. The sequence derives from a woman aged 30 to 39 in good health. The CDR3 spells CATSRGQALYGYTF. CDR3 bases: TGTGCCACCAGCAGAGGGCAGGCGCTCTATGGCTACACCTTC. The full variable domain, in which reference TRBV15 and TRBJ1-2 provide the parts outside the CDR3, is DAMVIQNPRYQVTQFGKPVTLSCSQTLNHNVMYWYQQKSSQAPKLLFHYYDKDFNNEADTPDNFQSRRPNTSFCFLDIRSPGLGDTAMYLCATSRGQALYGYTFGSGTRLTVV.